Below are 18 T cell receptor beta chains sequenced from a single sample in a study of T cells of healthy individuals. TCRdb called the 5' RACE reads again in MiXCR, with one record for every CDR3 protein. The repertoire holds about 60,000 distinct CDR3 sequences, with around 15% as singletons. These receptor sequences come from a human donor in good health.

Details on this clonotype: This sequence may be a read error, since a much larger clone differs from it by one base. This chain connects TRBV12-3 or TRBV12-4 to TRBJ2-1, with 7 bases lining up with TRBD1. V shed 7 bases, J shed 5 bases, and the junction held 11 bases outside the gene matches. This CDR3 region has 15 residues. CDR3 region: CASTLLGGVDNEQFF. CDR3 DNA: TGTGCCAGCACCCTTCTAGGGGGCGTAGACAATGAGCAGTTCTTC.

In this sample, this clonotype turned up many times. The chain carries TRBV12-5 and TRBJ2-7; D perhaps matches TRBD1 (6 bases). The CDR3 extends over 13 amino acids. Trimming left V 1 base short and J 7 bases short, with 11 bases between. The germline CDR1 and CDR2 sequences are LGHNT and FRNRAP. This CDR3 reads CASGLGITGEQYF. CDR3 DNA sequence: TGTGCTAGTGGTTTGGGGATAACAGGGGAGCAGTACTTC.

This clonotype has more than one count but fewer than ten. The chain employs TRBV13 and TRBJ2-7, with a weak D call TRBD1 (5 bases). Germline V gene sequence: CDR1 PRHDT, CDR2 FYEKMQ (reference sequence). The CDR3 has 13 residues. V lost 1 base and J 5 bases, leaving 9 bases between the germline ends. This chain's CDR3 is CASSLESGNEQYF. For the CDR3, the DNA is TGTGCCAGCAGCTTAGAGTCAGGGAACGAGCAGTACTTC.

This clonotype was seen ten or more times. The chain couples TRBV6-4 to TRBJ2-2; 10 nucleotides match TRBD2. V was clipped by 6 bases and J by 2 bases; unmatched bases: 6. This CDR3 has 16 residues. Germline V gives CDR1 MRHNA, CDR2 SNTAGT. The CDR3 DNA reads TGTGCCAGCAGACCAAGCGGGAGGGATAACACCGGGGAGCTGTTTTTT. Residues: CASRPSGRDNTGELFF.

The chain has TRBV6-1 and TRBJ2-7; 9 bases align to TRBD2. V trimming: 7 bases; J trimming: 5 bases; junction bases outside the gene matches: 12. This CDR3 spans 15 amino acids. Germline values: CDR1 MNHNS, CDR2 SASEGT. The DNA of the CDR3 is TGTGCCAGCACCCCCGGGACTAGCATAACCCACGAGCAGTACTTC. It codes for CASTPGTSITHEQYF.

With regard to this clonotype: Just one base apart from a much larger clone, this may be a read error. The V and J genes are TRBV12-3 or TRBV12-4 and TRBJ1-1, with 10 bases aligning to TRBD1. CDR3 length: 14 amino acids. Losses at the gene ends were 5 bases for V and 7 bases for J; bases not matched to a gene: 7. The CDR3 DNA sequence: TGTGCCAGCAGTCAACGGGACAGGGGAATTGAAGCTTTCTTT. Protein: CASSQRDRGIEAFF.

This clonotype was picked up many times. J is TRBJ2-7 and V is TRBV7-2; D gene ambiguous. Trimming removed 5 bases at V and 7 bases at J, with 9 bases between. This CDR3 has 11 amino acids. CDR1 is SGHTA, CDR2 FQGNSA, per germline. The CDR3 nucleotides read TGTGCCAGCAGCCCCGCTAGGGAGCAGTACTTC. Protein sequence: CASSPAREQYF.

This clonotype was observed a handful of times. The genes are TRBV9 and TRBJ2-3; D is uncertain. The V end was cut by 0 bases, the J end by 3 bases, with 14 bases between. Looked up from germline, CDR1 is SGDLS and CDR2 is YYNGEE. The CDR3 sequence is 16 residues long. This CDR3 reads CASSVGASGRTDTQYF. For the CDR3, the DNA is TGTGCCAGCAGCGTAGGGGCATCGGGCAGAACAGATACGCAGTATTTT.

This chain joins TRBV20-1 and TRBJ2-3; no definite D call. Germline lookup yields CDR1 DFQATT and CDR2 SNEGSKA (reference sequence). V was cut by 4 bases and J by 0 bases, with 11 bases left in between. The CDR3 spans 14 residues. CDR3 DNA sequence: TGCAGTGCTAAAGTTTCAACTAGCACAGATACGCAGTATTTT. Its protein is CSAKVSTSTDTQYF.

The chain couples TRBV20-1 to TRBJ2-5; TRBD1 aligns across 11 bases. Germline V gene data show CDR1 as DFQATT and CDR2 as SNEGSKA (reference sequence). This CDR3 is built from 15 residues. J was trimmed by 4 bases and V by 1 base; bases with no gene match: 5. CDR3 DNA sequence: TGCAGTGCTAGAGTCTGGGGACAGGGGGGAGAGACCCAGTACTTC. Residues: CSARVWGQGGETQYF.

This clonotype was observed a handful of times. The rearrangement uses TRBV29-1 and TRBJ2-5, with 7 bases fitting TRBD2. CDR1 SQVTM and CDR2 ANQGSEA come from the germline V gene. The CDR3 has 18 residues. J gave up 3 bases and V 0 bases, and 16 bases lay outside the gene matches. CDR3 bases: TGCAGCGTTGAAGATAGGCGGGAGATTTTGGTGCGTGAAGAGACCCAGTACTTC. As protein: CSVEDRREILVREETQYF.

This clonotype was seen repeatedly, ten times or more. This chain uses TRBV10-3 with TRBJ2-7, with D perhaps matching TRBD1 (5 bases). Trimming removed 6 bases at V and 4 bases at J, with 16 bases between. Germline V CDR1 and CDR2: ENHRY, SYGVKD. This CDR3 comprises 14 residues. CDR3 sequence reads: CAIRADSAGYEQYF. Here the CDR3 DNA reads TGTGCCATCAGGGCCGACAGTGCAGGTTACGAGCAGTACTTC.

The table lists this clonotype with many counts. The V and J genes are TRBV4-1 and TRBJ2-7, with unresolved D. From germline, CDR1 is MGHRA and CDR2 YSYEKL. Trimming took 0 bases from V and 5 from J, leaving 11 bases between them. CDR3 size: 14 residues. The chain's CDR3 is CASSQEYTTNEQYF. CDR3 coding DNA: TGCGCCAGCAGCCAAGAATATACAACAAACGAGCAGTACTTC.

This clonotype was counted ten times or more. The genes are TRBV28 and TRBJ1-2; D is undetermined. Trimming pared 1 base from V and 3 bases from J, leaving 12 bases between. The germline V gene encodes CDR1 MDHEN and CDR2 SYDVKM. The CDR3 consists of 15 residues. The CDR3 DNA reads TGTGCCAGCAGTTTATCCGCTCGGGAGGACTATGGCTACACCTTC. This gives the protein CASSLSAREDYGYTF.

This clonotype showed up just a few times. V and J are TRBV5-4 and TRBJ2-5; the D gene is possibly TRBD1 (5 bases). The CDR3 is 12 residues long. From germline, CDR1 is SGHNT and CDR2 YYREEE (reference sequence). Trimming pared 4 bases from V and 5 bases from J, leaving 9 bases between. The CDR3 DNA reads as TGTGCCAGCAGCGGATACAGGGAGACCCAGTACTTC. Amino acid sequence: CASSGYRETQYF.

The V gene is TRBV24-1, the J gene TRBJ2-7, with 9 bases lining up with TRBD1. The junction had 5 bases not matched to a gene; V was cut back by 5 bases and J by 1 base. CDR1 and CDR2 from the germline V gene are KGHDR and SFDVKD. CDR3 length equals 15 residues. CDR3 sequence (DNA): TGTGCCACCAGTGGGGACAGGGACGGGTCCTACGAGCAGTACTTC. The encoded protein is CATSGDRDGSYEQYF.

At least ten counts were recorded for this clonotype. CDR3 bases: TGTGCCAGCAGCCCCCCCGGGACAGGCCTACAGCATTTT. It encodes CASSPPGTGLQHF. The chain has TRBV12-3 or TRBV12-4 and TRBJ1-5; 8 nucleotides match TRBD1. The V segment lost 6 bases and the J segment 13 bases; nucleotides outside the gene matches: 11. CDR3 length: 13 residues.

This clonotype was seen a handful of times. The genes are TRBV7-9 and TRBJ1-2; TRBD1 matches 8 bases. The V and J ends lost 2 bases and 3 bases, in that order; junction bases with no gene match: 2. The CDR3 runs to 14 residues. The germline gives CDR1 SEHNR, CDR2 FQNEAQ (reference sequence). CDR3 region: CASSLRGQDYGYTF. In DNA, the CDR3 is TGTGCCAGCAGCTTAAGGGGACAGGACTATGGCTACACCTTC.